Each of the 8 T cell receptor beta chains below was sequenced from the same sample in a study of CD8 T cells in ankylosing spondylitis. TCRdb itself ran the 5' RACE reads through MiXCR, one entry per CDR3 protein. The sample lists some 250,000 distinct CDR3 sequences, about 10% occurring once. The sequenced material came from blood, either unsorted or a sorted T cell fraction (not recorded which). These receptors all stem from a male donor with ankylosing spondylitis or in good health (not recorded which).

This clonotype was observed many times. J is TRBJ2-3 and V is TRBV20-1; 9 bases fit TRBD2. Per germline, CDR1 DFQATT and CDR2 SNEGSKA (reference sequence). V lost 5 bases and J lost 2; bases outside the gene matches: 11. This CDR3 has 16 amino acids. Here the CDR3 DNA reads TGCAGTGCTCCCCCCCTAGCGGGGTCACCCACAGATACGCAGTATTTT. This sequence encodes CSAPPLAGSPTDTQYF.

This clonotype was counted ten times or more. V and J are TRBV27 and TRBJ2-7; D possibly corresponds to TRBD1 (6 bases). Trimming removed 5 bases from V and 3 bases from J, with 14 bases in between. This CDR3 spans 14 amino acids. Germline lookup yields CDR1 MNHEY and CDR2 SMNVEV (reference sequence). The CDR3 here is CASSLHRDNYEQYF. For the CDR3, the DNA is TGTGCCAGCAGTCTCCACAGGGATAACTACGAGCAGTACTTC.

The chain recombines TRBV11-3 with TRBJ2-1; maybe TRBD1 (5 bases). V was pared by 5 bases and J by 4 bases, with 15 bases between. CDR1 is SGHNT and CDR2 is YENEEA in the germline V gene. The CDR3 is 15 residues long. The CDR3, as DNA: TGTGCCAGCAGCCCCGACAGTGAACTTTACAATGAGCAGTTCTTC. Translating it yields CASSPDSELYNEQFF.

This clonotype was detected many times. The chain employs TRBV25-1 and TRBJ1-1, with TRBD1 matching over 8 bases. The CDR3 consists of 12 residues. Germline loops: CDR1 MGHDK, CDR2 SYGVNS. J lost 8 bases, V lost 4 bases, and 3 bases had no gene match. CDR3 DNA sequence: TGTGCCAGCAGTGGGTGGGACAGGGAAGCTTTCTTT. Amino acids: CASSGWDREAFF.

This clonotype occurred a few times. The chain couples TRBV14 to TRBJ2-1; 9 bases are a match to TRBD1. The CDR3 contains 17 residues. From germline, CDR1 is SGHDN and CDR2 FVKESK. After removal of 3 bases from V and 5 bases from J, the junction contained 11 bases not matched to a gene. CDR3 sequence (DNA): TGTGCCAGCAGCCACTTTACCGGGACAGGGACGGACAATGAGCAGTTCTTC. Its translation is CASSHFTGTGTDNEQFF.

V and J are TRBV7-2 and TRBJ2-7; D is unclear. This CDR3 is 16 amino acids long. Trimming pared 3 bases from V and 0 bases from J, leaving 15 bases between. Germline V gene lookup returns CDR1 SGHTA and CDR2 FQGNSA. CDR3 residues: CASSFGRQLFSYEQYF. CDR3 in DNA: TGTGCCAGCAGCTTTGGGCGTCAGTTATTCTCCTACGAGCAGTACTTC.

The genes are TRBV2 and TRBJ2-1; tentatively, D is TRBD1 or TRBD2 (5 bases each). In germline, CDR1 is SNHLY, CDR2 FYNNEI. Trimming left V 6 bases short and J 4 bases short, with 13 bases between. This CDR3 region has 14 residues. The DNA of the CDR3 is TGTGCCAGCAGGGGACCGTGGATATACAATGAGCAGTTCTTC. Amino acids: CASRGPWIYNEQFF.

This clonotype was observed many times. V and J are TRBV10-3 and TRBJ2-3; TRBD1 is a possible D gene (5 bases). The CDR3 is 15 amino acids. The germline V gene has CDR1 ENHRY and CDR2 SYGVKD. V was clipped by 7 bases and J by 0 bases, with 14 bases between them. This CDR3 reads CAINPGHSSTDTQYF. The CDR3 DNA sequence: TGTGCCATCAACCCAGGACATTCTAGCACAGATACGCAGTATTTT.